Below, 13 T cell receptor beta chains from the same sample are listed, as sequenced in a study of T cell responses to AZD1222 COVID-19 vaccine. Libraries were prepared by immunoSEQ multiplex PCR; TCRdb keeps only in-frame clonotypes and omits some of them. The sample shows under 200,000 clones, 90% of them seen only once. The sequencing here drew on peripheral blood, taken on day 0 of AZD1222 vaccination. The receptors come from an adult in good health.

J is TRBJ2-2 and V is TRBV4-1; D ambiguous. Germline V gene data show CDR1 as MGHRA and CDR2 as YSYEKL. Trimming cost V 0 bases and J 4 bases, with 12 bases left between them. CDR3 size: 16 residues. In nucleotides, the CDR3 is TGCGCCAGCAGCCAAGAGTGGGGATCGAGCACCGGGGAGCTGTTTTTT. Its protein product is CASSQEWGSSTGELFF.

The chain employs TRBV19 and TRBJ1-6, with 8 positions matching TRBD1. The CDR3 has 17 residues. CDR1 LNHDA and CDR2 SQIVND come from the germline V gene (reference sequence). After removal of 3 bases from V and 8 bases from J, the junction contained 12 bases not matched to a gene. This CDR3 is CASSIFSAGGGHSPLHF. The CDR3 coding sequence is TGTGCCAGTAGTATTTTTTCGGCAGGGGGCGGACATTCACCCCTCCACTTT.

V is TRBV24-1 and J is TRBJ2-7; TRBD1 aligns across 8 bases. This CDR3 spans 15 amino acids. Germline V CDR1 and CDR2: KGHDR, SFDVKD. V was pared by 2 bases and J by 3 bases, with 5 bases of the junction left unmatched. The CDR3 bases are TGTGCCACCAGTGATTCAGGGACAGGCCGCTACGAGCAGTACTTC. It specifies CATSDSGTGRYEQYF.

DNA for the CDR3: TGTGCCAGTAGTAGACCACGGGACCGAGAGAACACTGAAGCTTTCTTT. It is translated as CASSRPRDRENTEAFF. The V call is TRBV19, the J call TRBJ1-1, with TRBD1 as a possible D gene (5 bases). CDR1 is LNHDA, CDR2 SQIVND, per germline (reference sequence). V was trimmed by 4 bases and J by 1 base, leaving 16 bases between them. The CDR3 contains 16 residues. Full variable domain (missing parts from reference TRBV19 and TRBJ1-1): DGGITQSPKYLFRKEGQNVTLSCEQNLNHDAMYWYRQDPGQGLRLIYYSQIVNDFQKGDIAEGYSVSREKKESFPLTVTSAQKNPTAFYLCASSRPRDRENTEAFFGQGTRLTVV.

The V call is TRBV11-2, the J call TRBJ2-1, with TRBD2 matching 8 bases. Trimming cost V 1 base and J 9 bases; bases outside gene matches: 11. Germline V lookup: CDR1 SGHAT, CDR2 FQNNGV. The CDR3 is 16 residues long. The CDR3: CASSLGTSSPRSEQFF. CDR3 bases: TGTGCCAGCAGCTTAGGGACTAGCAGCCCAAGGTCTGAGCAGTTCTTC. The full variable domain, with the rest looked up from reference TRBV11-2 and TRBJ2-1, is EAGVAQSPRYKIIEKRQSVAFWCNPISGHATLYWYQQILGQGPKLLIQFQNNGVVDDSQLPKDRFSAERLKGVDSTLKIQPAKLEDSAVYLCASSLGTSSPRSEQFFGPGTRLTVL.

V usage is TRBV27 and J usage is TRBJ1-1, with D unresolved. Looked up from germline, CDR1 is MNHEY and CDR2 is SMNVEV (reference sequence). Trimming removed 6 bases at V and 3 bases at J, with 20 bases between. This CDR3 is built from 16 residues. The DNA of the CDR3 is TGTGCCAGCAGCCGCCTGAAAATTAGGTTGGACACTGAAGCTTTCTTT. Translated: CASSRLKIRLDTEAFF.

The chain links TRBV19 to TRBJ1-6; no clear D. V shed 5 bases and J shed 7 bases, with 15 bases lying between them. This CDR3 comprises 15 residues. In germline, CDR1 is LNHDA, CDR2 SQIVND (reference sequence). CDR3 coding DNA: TGTGCCAGTAGTGGTCACCGGCGAGAAAATTCACCCCTCCACTTT. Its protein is CASSGHRRENSPLHF.

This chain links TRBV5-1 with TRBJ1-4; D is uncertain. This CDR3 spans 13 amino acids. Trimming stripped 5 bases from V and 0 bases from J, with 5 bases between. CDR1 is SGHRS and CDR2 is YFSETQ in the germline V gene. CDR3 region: CASRFSTNEKLFF. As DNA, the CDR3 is TGCGCCAGCAGGTTTTCAACTAATGAAAAACTGTTTTTT.

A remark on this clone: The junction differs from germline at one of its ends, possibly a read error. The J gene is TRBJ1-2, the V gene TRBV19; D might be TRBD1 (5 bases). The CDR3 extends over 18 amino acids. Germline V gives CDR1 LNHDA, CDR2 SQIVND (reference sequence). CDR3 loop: CASSRFGSGRADLYGYTF. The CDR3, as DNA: TGTGCCAGCAGTAGGTTCGGCTCGGGCAGGGCGGACCTATATGGCTACACCTTC.

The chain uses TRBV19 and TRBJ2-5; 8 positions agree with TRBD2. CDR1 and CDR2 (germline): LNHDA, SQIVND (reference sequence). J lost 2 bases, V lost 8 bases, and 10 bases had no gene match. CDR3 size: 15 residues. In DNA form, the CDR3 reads TGTGCCAGTGCAAAAGCGGGGGTGGGACAAGAGACCCAGTACTTC. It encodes CASAKAGVGQETQYF. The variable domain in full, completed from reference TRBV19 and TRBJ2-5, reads DGGITQSPKYLFRKEGQNVTLSCEQNLNHDAMYWYRQDPGQGLRLIYYSQIVNDFQKGDIAEGYSVSREKKESFPLTVTSAQKNPTAFYLCASAKAGVGQETQYFGPGTRLLVL.

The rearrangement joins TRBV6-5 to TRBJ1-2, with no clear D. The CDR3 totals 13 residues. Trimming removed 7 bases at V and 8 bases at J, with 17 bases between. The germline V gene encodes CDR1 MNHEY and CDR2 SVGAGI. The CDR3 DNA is TGTGCCAGCACCTACTACGGTGCCCGCGGCTACACCTTC. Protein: CASTYYGARGYTF.

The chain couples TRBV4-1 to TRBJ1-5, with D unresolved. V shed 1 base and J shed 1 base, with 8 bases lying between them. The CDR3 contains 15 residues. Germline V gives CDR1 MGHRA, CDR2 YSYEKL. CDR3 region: CASSQVKGSNQPQHF. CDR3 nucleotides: TGCGCCAGCAGCCAAGTAAAGGGAAGCAATCAGCCCCAGCATTTT.

CDR3 in DNA: TGCGCCAGCAGCTTGCGGTTAGACAGTAGCTACGAGCAGTACTTC. Translation: CASSLRLDSSYEQYF. The rearrangement joins TRBV5-1 to TRBJ2-7, with D maybe TRBD1 (5 bases). CDR3 length equals 15 residues. Germline V CDR1 and CDR2: SGHRS, YFSETQ. V dropped 1 base and J dropped 3 bases, with 14 bases sitting between them.